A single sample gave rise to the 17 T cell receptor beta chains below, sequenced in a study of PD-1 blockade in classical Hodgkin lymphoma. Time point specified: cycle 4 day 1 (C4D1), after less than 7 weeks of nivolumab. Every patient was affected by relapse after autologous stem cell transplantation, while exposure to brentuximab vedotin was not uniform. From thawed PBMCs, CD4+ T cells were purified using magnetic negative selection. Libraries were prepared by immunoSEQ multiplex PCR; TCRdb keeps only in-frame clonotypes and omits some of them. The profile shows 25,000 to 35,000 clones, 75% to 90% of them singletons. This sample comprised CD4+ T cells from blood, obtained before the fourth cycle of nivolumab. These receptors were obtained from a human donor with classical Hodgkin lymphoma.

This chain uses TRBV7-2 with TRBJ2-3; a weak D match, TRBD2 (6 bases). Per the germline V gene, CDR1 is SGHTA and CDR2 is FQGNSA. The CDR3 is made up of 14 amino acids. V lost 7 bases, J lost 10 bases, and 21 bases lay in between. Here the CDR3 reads CASTDKSGALSQYF. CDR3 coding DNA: TGTGCCAGCACCGACAAATCGGGAGCTCTTTCGCAGTATTTT. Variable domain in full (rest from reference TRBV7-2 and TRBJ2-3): GAGVSQSPSNKVTEKGKDVELRCDPISGHTALYWYRQSLGQGLEFLIYFQGNSAPDKSGLPSDRFSAERTGGSVSTLTIQRTQQEDSAVYLCASTDKSGALSQYFGPGTRLTVL.

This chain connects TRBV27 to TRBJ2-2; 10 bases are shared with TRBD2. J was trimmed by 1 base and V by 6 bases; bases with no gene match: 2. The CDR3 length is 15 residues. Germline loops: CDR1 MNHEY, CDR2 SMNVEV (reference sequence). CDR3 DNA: TGTGCCAGCAGCTGGACTAGCGGGAACACCGGGGAGCTGTTTTTT. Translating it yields CASSWTSGNTGELFF.

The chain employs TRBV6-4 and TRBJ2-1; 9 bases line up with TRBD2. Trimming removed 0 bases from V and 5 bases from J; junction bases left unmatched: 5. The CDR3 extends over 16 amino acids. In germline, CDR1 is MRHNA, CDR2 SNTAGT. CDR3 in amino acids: CASSDSASGTHNEQFF. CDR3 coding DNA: TGTGCCAGCAGTGACTCCGCTAGCGGGACACACAATGAGCAGTTCTTC.

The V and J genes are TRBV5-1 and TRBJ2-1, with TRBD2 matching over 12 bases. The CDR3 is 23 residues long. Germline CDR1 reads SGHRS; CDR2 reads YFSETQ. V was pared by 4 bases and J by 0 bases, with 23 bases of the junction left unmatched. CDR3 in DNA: TGCGCCAGCAGCCCGGGTTCTGGTGGGGGGACTAGCGGGCAAAGCAGCTCCTACAATGAGCAGTTCTTC. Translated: CASSPGSGGGTSGQSSSYNEQFF.

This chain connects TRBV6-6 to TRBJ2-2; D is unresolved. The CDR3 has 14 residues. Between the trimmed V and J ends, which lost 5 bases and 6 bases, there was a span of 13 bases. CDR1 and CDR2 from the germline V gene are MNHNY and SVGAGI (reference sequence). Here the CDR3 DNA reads TGTGCCAGCAGTCTCCTTTATCGGGCCGGGGAGCTGTTTTTT. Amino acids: CASSLLYRAGELFF.

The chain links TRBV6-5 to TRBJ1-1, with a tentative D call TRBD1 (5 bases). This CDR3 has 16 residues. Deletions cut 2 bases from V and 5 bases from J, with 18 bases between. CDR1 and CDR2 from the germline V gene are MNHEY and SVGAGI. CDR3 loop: CASSYRRVKGGTEAFF. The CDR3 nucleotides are TGTGCCAGCAGTTACCGCAGGGTTAAAGGCGGGACTGAAGCTTTCTTT.

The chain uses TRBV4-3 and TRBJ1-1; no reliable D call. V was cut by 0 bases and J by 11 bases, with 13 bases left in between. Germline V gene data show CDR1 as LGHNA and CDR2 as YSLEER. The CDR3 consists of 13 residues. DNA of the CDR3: TGCGCCAGCAGCCAAGAAAAGGCCTGGTCCGCTTTCTTT. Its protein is CASSQEKAWSAFF.

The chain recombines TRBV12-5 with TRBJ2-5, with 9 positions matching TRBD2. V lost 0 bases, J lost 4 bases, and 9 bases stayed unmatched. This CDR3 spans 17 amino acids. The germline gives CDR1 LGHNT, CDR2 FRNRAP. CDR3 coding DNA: TGTGCTAGTGGTTTGGTAGCGTCTAGCGGGGCGGGAGAGACCCAGTACTTC. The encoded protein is CASGLVASSGAGETQYF. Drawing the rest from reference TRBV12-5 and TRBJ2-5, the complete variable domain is DARVTQTPRHKVTEMGQEVTMRCQPILGHNTVFWYRQTMMQGLELLAYFRNRAPLDDSGMPKDRFSAEMPDATLATLKIQPSEPRDSAVYFCASGLVASSGAGETQYFGPGTRLLVL.

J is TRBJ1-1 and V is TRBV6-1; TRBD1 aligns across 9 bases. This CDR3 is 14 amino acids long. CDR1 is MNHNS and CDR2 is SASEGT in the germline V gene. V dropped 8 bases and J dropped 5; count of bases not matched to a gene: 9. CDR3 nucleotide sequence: TGTGCCAGCGGGATGGGTGGGACAGGGACTGAAGCTTTCTTT. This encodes CASGMGGTGTEAFF.

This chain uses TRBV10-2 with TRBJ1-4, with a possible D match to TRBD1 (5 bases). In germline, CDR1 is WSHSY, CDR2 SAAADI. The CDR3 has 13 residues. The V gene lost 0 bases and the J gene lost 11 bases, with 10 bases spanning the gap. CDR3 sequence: CASSESGDYKLFF. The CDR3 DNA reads TGCGCCAGCAGTGAGTCAGGGGATTATAAACTGTTTTTT.

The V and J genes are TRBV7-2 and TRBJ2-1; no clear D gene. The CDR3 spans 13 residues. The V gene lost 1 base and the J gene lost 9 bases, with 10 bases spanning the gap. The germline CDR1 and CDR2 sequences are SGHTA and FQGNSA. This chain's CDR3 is CASSLEPLAEQFF. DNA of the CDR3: TGTGCCAGCAGCTTAGAGCCTCTCGCTGAGCAGTTCTTC.

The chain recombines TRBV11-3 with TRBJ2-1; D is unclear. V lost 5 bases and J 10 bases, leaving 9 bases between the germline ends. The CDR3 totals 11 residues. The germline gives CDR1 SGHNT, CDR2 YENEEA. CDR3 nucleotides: TGTGCCAGCAGCCTCCACGAGGAGCAGTTCTTC. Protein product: CASSLHEEQFF.

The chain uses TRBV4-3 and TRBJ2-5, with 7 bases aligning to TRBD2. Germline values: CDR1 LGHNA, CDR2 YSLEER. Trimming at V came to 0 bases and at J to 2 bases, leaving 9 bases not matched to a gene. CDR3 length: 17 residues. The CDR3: CASSQEWGGGLQETQYF. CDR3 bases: TGCGCCAGCAGCCAAGAATGGGGGGGTGGGCTGCAAGAGACCCAGTACTTC.

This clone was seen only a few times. CDR3 nucleotide sequence: TGTGCCAGCAGGACAGGGGTTAGCTACACCTTC. The encoded protein is CASRTGVSYTF. J is TRBJ1-2 and V is TRBV19; TRBD1 matches at 9 bases. Germline assignment: CDR1 LNHDA and CDR2 SQIVND (reference sequence). The CDR3 loop spans 11 amino acids. Unmatched junction bases numbered 5, after V lost 9 bases and J lost 9 bases.

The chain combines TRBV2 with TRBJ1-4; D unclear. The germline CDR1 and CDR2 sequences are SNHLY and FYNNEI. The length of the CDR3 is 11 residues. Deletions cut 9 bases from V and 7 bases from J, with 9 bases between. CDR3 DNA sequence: TGTGCCAGTGGAAGGGTTGAAAAACTGTTTTTT. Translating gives CASGRVEKLFF.

CDR3 amino acids: CASSVRPGAATNEKLFF. The CDR3 nucleotides are TGTGCCAGTAGTGTGCGGCCAGGCGCCGCAACTAATGAAAAACTGTTTTTT. The rearrangement uses TRBV19 and TRBJ1-4; D not certain. Deletions cut 5 bases from V and 0 bases from J, with 16 bases between. Germline lookup yields CDR1 LNHDA and CDR2 SQIVND (reference sequence). The length of the CDR3 is 17 residues.

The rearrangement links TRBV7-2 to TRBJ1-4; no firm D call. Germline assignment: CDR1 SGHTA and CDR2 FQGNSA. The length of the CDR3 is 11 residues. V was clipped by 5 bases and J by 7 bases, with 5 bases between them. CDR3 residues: CASSRSEKLFF. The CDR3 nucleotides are TGTGCCAGCAGCCGGAGTGAAAAACTGTTTTTT. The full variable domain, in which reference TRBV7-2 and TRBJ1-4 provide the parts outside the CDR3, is GAGVSQSPSNKVTEKGKDVELRCDPISGHTALYWYRQSLGQGLEFLIYFQGNSAPDKSGLPSDRFSAERTGGSVSTLTIQRTQQEDSAVYLCASSRSEKLFFGSGTQLSVL.